These 28 T cell receptor beta chains were sequenced from one sample in a study of blood T cell repertoires in COVID-19. The data were produced by immunoSEQ multiplex PCR, yet TCRdb's version contains in-frame clones alone and is incomplete. The table has about 140,000 clones, over 75% seen once. Source material: peripheral blood. The receptors originated from a woman aged 45-65 years with acute or convalescent COVID-19.

V and J are TRBV15 and TRBJ1-5, with 10 nucleotides matching TRBD1. The CDR3 consists of 15 residues. The trim removed 0 bases at V and 10 bases at J, leaving 6 bases unmatched. The germline V gene has CDR1 LNHNV and CDR2 YYDKDF (reference sequence). The CDR3 loop is CATSREGQGNGPQHF. In DNA, the CDR3 is TGTGCCACCAGCAGAGAGGGACAGGGGAACGGACCCCAGCATTTT.

The V gene is TRBV2, the J gene TRBJ2-3; 8 bases fit TRBD2. Trimming removed 8 bases from V and 1 base from J; junction bases left unmatched: 14. Germline V gives CDR1 SNHLY, CDR2 FYNNEI. The CDR3 consists of 17 residues. As DNA, the CDR3 is TGTGCCAGCCGGAACGGGGACCTAGCGGGTGGCACAGATACGCAGTATTTT. This encodes CASRNGDLAGGTDTQYF.

The chain joins TRBV5-1 to TRBJ2-1, with D possibly matching TRBD2 (5 bases). The CDR3 runs 17 residues. Germline values: CDR1 SGHRS, CDR2 YFSETQ. V shed 1 base and J shed 7 bases, with 21 bases lying between them. The CDR3: CASSLSEPGTRLNEQFF. CDR3 sequence (DNA): TGCGCCAGCAGCTTGAGCGAGCCGGGAACCCGCTTGAATGAGCAGTTCTTC.

The V gene is TRBV6-6, the J gene TRBJ1-1, with 7 bases lining up with TRBD1. The germline V gene encodes CDR1 MNHNY and CDR2 SVGAGI (reference sequence). This CDR3 comprises 16 residues. J lost 6 bases, V lost 5 bases, and 15 bases had no gene match. As DNA, the CDR3 is TGTGCCAGCAGTCAAGATACAATTACAGGGGTCCCTGAAGCTTTCTTT. Its translation: CASSQDTITGVPEAFF.

In DNA, the CDR3 is TGTGCCAGCAGCCTCGGGACAGGGCTTCAGCCCCAGCATTTT. It translates to CASSLGTGLQPQHF. The chain recombines TRBV9 with TRBJ1-5, with 9 bases lining up with TRBD1. V lost 4 bases and J lost 6; bases outside the gene matches: 5. This CDR3 is built from 14 residues. The germline V gene encodes CDR1 SGDLS and CDR2 YYNGEE.

This clone is a singleton in its sample. The chain is built from TRBV3-1 (or the pseudogene TRBV3-2) and TRBJ1-3; D may be TRBD1 (6 bases). The CDR3 is made up of 14 amino acids. Per germline, CDR1 LGHDT and CDR2 YNNKEL (reference sequence). V was pared by 1 base and J by 4 bases, with 8 bases between. The chain's CDR3 is CASSQGTAGNTIYF. Written as DNA, the CDR3 is TGTGCCAGCAGCCAAGGGACAGCAGGAAACACCATATATTTT.

This chain connects TRBV3-1 (or the pseudogene TRBV3-2) to TRBJ2-5; TRBD1 matches 7 bases. Germline CDR1 is LGHDT and CDR2 is YNNKEL (reference sequence). The length of the CDR3 is 15 residues. The V segment lost 4 bases and the J segment 2 bases; nucleotides outside the gene matches: 7. CDR3 nucleotide sequence: TGTGCCAGCAGCCCGTCGACAGGGCGACAAGAGACCCAGTACTTC. It translates to CASSPSTGRQETQYF.

The V and J genes are TRBV10-3 and TRBJ2-1, with TRBD2 identical over 11 bases. Per the germline V gene, CDR1 is ENHRY and CDR2 is SYGVKD. CDR3 size: 19 residues. V lost 4 bases, J lost 6 bases, and 17 bases stayed unmatched. DNA for the CDR3: TGTGCCATCAGTGGGGGGATGACTAGCGGGAAGGCACCTTCCAATGAGCAGTTCTTC. It yields the protein CAISGGMTSGKAPSNEQFF.

The J gene is TRBJ1-2, the V gene TRBV2; D is ambiguous. This CDR3 has 13 amino acids. Germline CDR1 is SNHLY and CDR2 is FYNNEI. V lost 6 bases, J lost 0 bases, and 8 bases lay in between. The CDR3 region has the DNA TGTGCCAGCAGGGTCTCAGCTAACTATGGCTACACCTTC. Translating it yields CASRVSANYGYTF.

The count of this clone is one. The chain employs TRBV27 and TRBJ1-5, with TRBD1 identical over 8 bases. CDR1 is MNHEY and CDR2 is SMNVEV in the germline V gene (reference sequence). CDR3 length equals 15 residues. Unmatched junction bases numbered 11, after V lost 4 bases and J lost 9 bases. The CDR3 sequence: CASSSRGTGLGPQHF. The CDR3 nucleotides are TGTGCCAGCAGTTCCCGGGGGACAGGATTGGGGCCCCAGCATTTT.

The V gene is TRBV4-2, the J gene TRBJ2-3; 8 nucleotides agree with TRBD2. From germline, CDR1 is LGHNA and CDR2 YNFKEQ. CDR3 size: 15 residues. V lost 3 bases and J lost 1; bases outside the gene matches: 3. The DNA of the CDR3 is TGTGCCAGCAGCCAGGGACTAGGGGGCACAGATACGCAGTATTTT. Protein sequence: CASSQGLGGTDTQYF.

The chain uses TRBV6-6 and TRBJ1-2; possible D gene TRBD1, 6 bases. Per germline, CDR1 MNHNY and CDR2 SVGAGI (reference sequence). The CDR3 runs to 15 residues. Trimming left V 2 bases short and J 3 bases short, with 13 bases between. The CDR3: CASSYTGGGDYGYTF. In nucleotides, the CDR3 is TGTGCCAGCAGTTACACCGGAGGGGGGGACTATGGCTACACCTTC.

The J gene is TRBJ1-2, the V gene TRBV5-1, with D hard to call. The germline V gene encodes CDR1 SGHRS and CDR2 YFSETQ. V was trimmed by 1 base and J by 2 bases, leaving 12 bases between them. The CDR3 spans 15 residues. CDR3 in amino acids: CASSLSRGRNYGYTF. Written as DNA, the CDR3 is TGCGCCAGCAGCTTGTCCCGGGGTCGGAACTATGGCTACACCTTC.

The V and J genes are TRBV5-1 and TRBJ2-1; 8 bases fit TRBD1. V shed 4 bases, J shed 5 bases, and the junction held 17 bases outside the gene matches. The CDR3 covers 18 residues. The germline CDR1 and CDR2 sequences are SGHRS and YFSETQ. The CDR3 is CASSRLTGVRTTDNEQFF. The DNA for the CDR3 is TGCGCCAGCAGCCGGCTGACAGGGGTCAGAACCACGGACAATGAGCAGTTCTTC.

The chain employs TRBV10-3 and TRBJ1-1, with 7 bases identical to TRBD1. The length of the CDR3 is 17 residues. V lost 5 bases and J lost 11; bases outside the gene matches: 23. Germline CDR1 ENHRY, CDR2 SYGVKD. In DNA form, the CDR3 reads TGTGCCATCAGTTCAACAGGGGATCCCCTTTATCGTTTTGAGGCTTTCTTT. Translating it yields CAISSTGDPLYRFEAFF.

V and J are TRBV15 and TRBJ1-1; TRBD1 aligns across 7 bases. V trimming: 3 bases; J trimming: 0 bases; junction bases outside the gene matches: 7. The CDR3 covers 16 residues. CDR1 and CDR2 from the germline V gene are LNHNV and YYDKDF (reference sequence). Written as DNA, the CDR3 is TGTGCCACCAGCAGGACAGGGTTCGTGGTGAACACTGAAGCTTTCTTT. Translating gives CATSRTGFVVNTEAFF.

The chain has TRBV21-1 and TRBJ1-5. TRBV21-1 is deemed a pseudogene. The CDR3 length is 11 residues. The DNA for the CDR3 is TGTGCCGCCGGGGTGGGACAGCCCCAGCATTTT. Translating gives CAAGVGQPQHF.

This clone has only one observation. The gene calls are TRBV15 and TRBJ2-3; D might be TRBD2 (5 bases). Germline lookup yields CDR1 LNHNV and CDR2 YYDKDF (reference sequence). The CDR3 has 15 residues. V was trimmed by 5 bases and J by 3 bases, leaving 15 bases between them. The CDR3 DNA sequence: TGTGCCACCAGCCGAGTGACGGGAATAACAGATACGCAGTATTTT. The encoded protein is CATSRVTGITDTQYF.

This clone was counted a few times. V and J are TRBV5-1 and TRBJ2-3, with 15 bases matching TRBD2. Germline-derived CDR1 and CDR2 are SGHRS and YFSETQ. V shed 2 bases, J shed 6 bases, and the junction held 7 bases outside the gene matches. CDR3 length equals 17 residues. CDR3 sequence reads: CASSLSGTSGGKDTQYF. In DNA form, the CDR3 reads TGCGCCAGCAGCTTATCCGGGACTAGCGGGGGGAAGGATACGCAGTATTTT.

V gene TRBV19 combines with J gene TRBJ1-6; D may be TRBD1 (5 bases). The germline V gene encodes CDR1 LNHDA and CDR2 SQIVND (reference sequence). This CDR3 is 18 amino acids long. Trimming took 0 bases from V and 6 from J, leaving 18 bases between them. The CDR3 protein is CASSIESPNGGTNSPLHF. The CDR3 region has the DNA TGTGCCAGTAGTATAGAGTCTCCTAACGGGGGAACTAATTCACCCCTCCACTTT.

Written as DNA, the CDR3 is TGTGCCAGCTCGGACAGGGAAGGCTCACCCCTCCACTTT. Amino acids: CASSDREGSPLHF. The chain uses TRBV18 and TRBJ1-6; 8 positions agree with TRBD1. Germline CDR1 reads KGHSH; CDR2 reads LQKENI. The junction had 5 bases not matched to a gene; V was cut back by 6 bases and J by 10 bases. CDR3 length equals 13 residues.

The V call is TRBV6-1, the J call TRBJ1-6, with D possibly TRBD1 on 5 matching bases. The CDR3 extends over 19 amino acids. From germline, CDR1 is MNHNS and CDR2 SASEGT. Trimming shortened V by 2 bases and J by 0 bases, and 17 bases separated the two germline ends. The CDR3 loop reads CASSESGWGVSSYNSPLHF. CDR3 bases: TGTGCCAGCAGTGAATCTGGTTGGGGGGTCAGCTCCTATAATTCACCCCTCCACTTT.

This sequence joins TRBV14 and TRBJ1-1; D not certain. Deletions cut 4 bases from V and 3 bases from J, with 12 bases between. Germline CDR1 reads SGHDN; CDR2 reads FVKESK. The CDR3 has 14 amino acids. The CDR3 coding sequence is TGTGCCAGCAGCCTAGACACTCCGGACACTGAAGCTTTCTTT. Its protein is CASSLDTPDTEAFF.

This chain joins TRBV29-1 and TRBJ2-1; 9 bases agree with TRBD1. This CDR3 has 12 amino acids. Per germline, CDR1 SQVTM and CDR2 ANQGSEA. V shed 4 bases, J shed 8 bases, and the junction held 3 bases outside the gene matches. In DNA, the CDR3 is TGCAGCGTTGTTGACAGGGGGTATGAGCAGTTCTTC. It translates to CSVVDRGYEQFF.

V usage is TRBV18 and J usage is TRBJ2-3; 7 bases agree with TRBD2. The CDR3 sequence is 16 residues long. Unmatched junction bases numbered 8, after V lost 3 bases and J lost 2 bases. CDR1 is KGHSH, CDR2 LQKENI, per germline. The CDR3 region has the DNA TGTGCCAGCTCACCGCTAGGAGCGGGGTACACAGATACGCAGTATTTT. It codes for CASSPLGAGYTDTQYF.

V is TRBV20-1 and J is TRBJ2-3, with D hard to call. The CDR3 spans 11 residues. The germline gives CDR1 DFQATT, CDR2 SNEGSKA (reference sequence). V lost 7 bases to trimming and J lost 6 bases, with 11 bases between them. The CDR3 DNA reads TGCAGTGTCCCCGGTCCGGATACGCAGTATTTT. This gives the protein CSVPGPDTQYF.

The CDR3 DNA sequence: TGTGCCAGCAGTTACTCGACCGGGAAGAACACTGAAGCTTTCTTT. Protein: CASSYSTGKNTEAFF. V usage is TRBV6-5 and J usage is TRBJ1-1, with no clear D. From germline, CDR1 is MNHEY and CDR2 SVGAGI. Trimming stripped 0 bases from V and 1 base from J, with 9 bases between. The CDR3 has 15 amino acids.

V gene TRBV11-2 combines with J gene TRBJ1-5; D possibly corresponds to TRBD1 (5 bases). The ends were cut back, 5 bases at V and 2 bases at J, with 10 bases in the middle. The CDR3 has 14 amino acids. The germline CDR1 and CDR2 sequences are SGHAT and FQNNGV. The CDR3 protein is CASSPMTGNQPQHF. The CDR3 DNA follows: TGTGCCAGCAGCCCTATGACAGGCAATCAGCCCCAGCATTTT.